Listed below are T cell receptor beta chains from one sample, sequenced in a study of T cells in Graves' hyperthyroidism and ophthalmopathy. From the multiplex PCR reads, TCRdb called clonotypes with MiXCR, one entry per CDR3 protein. The repertoire includes about 210,000 distinct CDR3 sequences, more than 15% of them detected once, and 50% sits in the top ten. Sample: blood. These receptors were obtained from a man aged 45-65 years with Graves' hyperthyroidism. CDR3s leave out the opening cysteine and the closing phenylalanine or tryptophan. D genes are given only for firm matches. Rows may omit the clone size; those that give it use once, few, many or a size class.

D gene: TRBD2
clone size: many
J gene: TRBJ2-3
V gene: TRBV30
CDR3 protein: AWRGGLAGVRDTQY

D gene: NA
clone size: many
J gene: TRBJ2-7
V gene: TRBV18
CDR3 protein: ASSPQGHEQY

D gene: NA
clone size: NA
J gene: TRBJ2-7
V gene: TRBV11-2
CDR3 protein: ASSLEAFSYEQY

D gene: TRBD2
clone size: NA
J gene: TRBJ2-7
V gene: TRBV3-1
CDR3 protein: ASSQPGTSGIYEQY

D gene: NA
clone size: many
J gene: TRBJ2-2
V gene: TRBV2
CDR3 protein: ASILRGGTGELF

D gene: NA
clone size: NA
J gene: TRBJ2-6
V gene: TRBV4-1
CDR3 protein: ASSQDLRQRVSSGANVLT

D gene: NA
clone size: many
J gene: TRBJ2-3
V gene: TRBV12-3/TRBV12-4
CDR3 protein: ASSPRPDTQY

D gene: NA
clone size: many
J gene: TRBJ1-5
V gene: TRBV28
CDR3 protein: ASSGGTRPYRDGNQPQH

D gene: NA
clone size: many
J gene: TRBJ1-2
V gene: TRBV2
CDR3 protein: ASSVHGGATNYGYT

D gene: NA
clone size: NA
J gene: TRBJ1-4
V gene: TRBV6-1
CDR3 protein: ASRRRGHEKLF

D gene: NA
clone size: few
J gene: TRBJ1-1
V gene: TRBV3-1
CDR3 protein: ASSQGFLGSEAF

D gene: TRBD1
clone size: NA
J gene: TRBJ1-2
V gene: TRBV2
CDR3 protein: AIGRDRGDYGYT

D gene: TRBD2
clone size: few
J gene: TRBJ2-7
V gene: TRBV6-1
CDR3 protein: ASRGRLAGGYEQY

D gene: NA
clone size: NA
J gene: TRBJ2-5
V gene: TRBV5-5
CDR3 protein: ASSLQGMETQY

D gene: TRBD1
clone size: many
J gene: TRBJ2-1
V gene: TRBV10-1
CDR3 protein: ASSDPGQGYNEQF

D gene: NA
clone size: NA
J gene: TRBJ2-2
V gene: TRBV18
CDR3 protein: ASSPNWARTGELF

D gene: TRBD2
clone size: NA
J gene: TRBJ2-1
V gene: TRBV12-3/TRBV12-4
CDR3 protein: ASKGKRGSSYNEQF

D gene: NA
clone size: many
J gene: TRBJ2-1
V gene: TRBV30
CDR3 protein: AWSDGSGNEQF

D gene: TRBD2
clone size: many
J gene: TRBJ2-3
V gene: TRBV2
CDR3 protein: ASSGLAARTDTQY

D gene: NA
clone size: many
J gene: TRBJ2-4
V gene: TRBV3-1
CDR3 protein: ASSRNTNIQY

D gene: TRBD2
clone size: many
J gene: TRBJ2-5
V gene: TRBV12-5
CDR3 protein: ASGLALRGLAGPETQY

D gene: NA
clone size: NA
J gene: TRBJ2-1
V gene: TRBV5-1
CDR3 protein: ASSRLAGQEQF

D gene: TRBD1
clone size: NA
J gene: TRBJ1-2
V gene: TRBV4-1
CDR3 protein: ASSPYYTGTGRNYGYT

D gene: TRBD1
clone size: few
J gene: TRBJ1-1
V gene: TRBV10-2
CDR3 protein: ASSYGTGDSEAF

D gene: TRBD1
clone size: NA
J gene: TRBJ2-1
V gene: TRBV6-2/TRBV6-3
CDR3 protein: ASSYIRRDRDYNEQF

D gene: NA
clone size: NA
J gene: TRBJ2-1
V gene: TRBV24-1
CDR3 protein: ATSDPPIDEQF